These 3 T cell receptor beta chains were all obtained from the same sample, sequenced in a study of cytomegalovirus exposure and HLA in healthy donors. The PCR contained 60 Vbeta and 13 Jbeta primers. The data were produced by immunoSEQ multiplex PCR, yet TCRdb's version contains in-frame clones alone and is incomplete. The data contain 150,000 to 200,000 clones, over 75% of them seen just once; the ten biggest clones take up around 15%. Sequencing used PBMCs. These receptors were taken from a man between 45 and 60 years old in good health and CMV-seropositive.

The rearrangement uses TRBV4-3 and TRBJ2-3; D gene unclear. The CDR3 loop spans 16 amino acids. The V end lost 1 base, the J end lost 0 bases, and 11 bases lay between the germline ends. Germline values: CDR1 LGHNA, CDR2 YSLEER. CDR3 sequence: CASSQGALLSTDTQYF. DNA of the CDR3: TGCGCCAGCAGCCAAGGGGCCTTATTGAGCACAGATACGCAGTATTTT.

This clone was counted only a few times. The rearrangement uses TRBV7-9 and TRBJ2-2; a weak D match, TRBD2 (5 bases). CDR1 SEHNR and CDR2 FQNEAQ come from the germline V gene (reference sequence). V was shortened by 6 bases and J by 6 bases, with 17 bases between the two germline ends. The CDR3 is 15 residues long. This CDR3 reads CASSLSGNWAGELFF. CDR3 DNA: TGTGCCAGCAGTCTATCGGGGAACTGGGCCGGGGAGCTGTTTTTT.

V usage is TRBV19 and J usage is TRBJ1-6; 7 bases align to TRBD1. There are 16 residues in the CDR3. V dropped 7 bases and J dropped 5; count of bases not matched to a gene: 11. From germline, CDR1 is LNHDA and CDR2 SQIVND (reference sequence). The CDR3 bases are TGTGCCAGTAATAGGGACAGCACAAGCAATAATTCACCCCTCCACTTT. Protein sequence: CASNRDSTSNNSPLHF. Full variable domain (missing parts from reference TRBV19 and TRBJ1-6): DGGITQSPKYLFRKEGQNVTLSCEQNLNHDAMYWYRQDPGQGLRLIYYSQIVNDFQKGDIAEGYSVSREKKESFPLTVTSAQKNPTAFYLCASNRDSTSNNSPLHFGNGTRLTVT.